The 10 T cell receptor beta chains listed next were all sequenced from one sample in a study of shared clonotypes between healthy human individuals. Generated by immunoSEQ multiplex PCR, the TCRdb table keeps only in-frame clones and is missing some. Found here are under 2,000,000 clones, about 95% of them singletons; the top ten hold roughly 1%. Positive CCR7 selection of CD45RO-negative cells yielded the naive CD8 cells, and terminally differentiated effector memory CD45RA+ cells were excluded. The sequencing sample was made of naive CD8+ T cells sorted from blood. The receptors shown here come from a man between 18 and 29 years old in good health.

This clone was seen just once. V usage is TRBV4-1 and J usage is TRBJ1-4, with D possibly being TRBD1 (5 bases). The germline V gene encodes CDR1 MGHRA and CDR2 YSYEKL. The CDR3 has 12 amino acids. Trimming removed 3 bases at V and 14 bases at J, with 13 bases between. The CDR3 DNA reads as TGCGCCAGCAGCCATTTGGAGGGGCGGCTGTTTTTT. Protein: CASSHLEGRLFF.

This chain connects TRBV6-1 to TRBJ1-1; no clear D. The germline V gene encodes CDR1 MNHNS and CDR2 SASEGT. Trimming shortened V by 1 base and J by 1 base, and 10 bases separated the two germline ends. The CDR3 runs to 15 residues. This CDR3 reads CASSEGGTENTEAFF. The CDR3 nucleotides are TGTGCCAGCAGTGAAGGAGGCACCGAGAACACTGAAGCTTTCTTT.

This chain uses TRBV4-1 with TRBJ2-2; D possibly corresponds to TRBD2 (6 bases). Germline lookup yields CDR1 MGHRA and CDR2 YSYEKL. The CDR3 sequence is 19 residues long. V was cut by 0 bases and J by 0 bases, with 17 bases left in between. CDR3 region: CASSQEPFLATTNTGELFF. DNA for the CDR3: TGCGCCAGCAGCCAAGAGCCATTTCTAGCGACCACGAACACCGGGGAGCTGTTTTTT.

This clone was recorded only once. This chain connects TRBV5-5 to TRBJ1-6; the D gene is possibly TRBD1 (5 bases). Trimming removed 0 bases from V and 2 bases from J, with 12 bases in between. The germline V gene encodes CDR1 SGHKS and CDR2 YYEKEE (reference sequence). This CDR3 region has 17 residues. The DNA of the CDR3 is TGTGCCAGCAGCTTGGTAGGCAGGGAGGCCTATAATTCACCCCTCCACTTT. Protein: CASSLVGREAYNSPLHF.

J is TRBJ1-6 and V is TRBV6-5; no definite D call. V dropped 3 bases and J dropped 0 bases, with 6 bases sitting between them. Germline V gene data show CDR1 as MNHEY and CDR2 as SVGAGI. This CDR3 spans 15 amino acids. The CDR3 loop is CASSYGSSYNSPLHF. DNA of the CDR3: TGTGCCAGCAGTTATGGGAGCTCCTATAATTCACCCCTCCACTTT.

The CDR3 nucleotides are TGTGCCAGCTGCCGGGACAGTAATGAAAAACTGTTTTTT. Protein product: CASCRDSNEKLFF. The chain joins TRBV7-9 to TRBJ1-4; 7 bases map to TRBD1. CDR3 size: 13 residues. CDR1 is SEHNR, CDR2 FQNEAQ, per germline (reference sequence). V gave up 8 bases and J gave up 4 bases; unmatched junction bases: 4.

This chain joins TRBV7-9 and TRBJ2-7; TRBD2 is a possible D gene (6 bases). V lost 5 bases, J lost 3 bases, and 17 bases lay in between. CDR3 length equals 15 residues. CDR1 SEHNR and CDR2 FQNEAQ come from the germline V gene (reference sequence). The CDR3 sequence: CASSPSVSSGYEQYF. CDR3 DNA: TGTGCCAGCAGCCCATCCGTCAGTAGCGGCTACGAGCAGTACTTC. Supplemented by reference TRBV7-9 and TRBJ2-7, the full variable domain reads DTGVSQNPRHKITKRGQNVTFRCDPISEHNRLYWYRQTLGQGPEFLTYFQNEAQLEKSRLLSDRFSAERPKGSFSTLEIQRTEQGDSAMYLCASSPSVSSGYEQYFGPGTRLTVT.

The chain combines TRBV19 with TRBJ2-6; 12 nucleotides agree with TRBD1. V trimming: 3 bases; J trimming: 3 bases; junction bases outside the gene matches: 6. The CDR3 extends over 18 amino acids. Germline V gene data show CDR1 as LNHDA and CDR2 as SQIVND (reference sequence). The CDR3 sequence is CASSIWGTGGGGANVLTF. As DNA, the CDR3 is TGTGCCAGTAGTATCTGGGGGACAGGGGGCGGTGGGGCCAACGTCCTGACTTTC.

The V call is TRBV7-2, the J call TRBJ2-1, with D unresolved. The CDR3 length is 15 residues. Germline CDR1 is SGHTA and CDR2 is FQGNSA. Trimming left V 1 base short and J 6 bases short, with 13 bases between. For the CDR3, the DNA is TGTGCCAGCAGCTTAGGTGTAGCACTGGCCAATGAGCAGTTCTTC. Protein product: CASSLGVALANEQFF.

The chain couples TRBV28 to TRBJ2-3; either TRBD1 or TRBD2 may supply D (6 bases each). The germline CDR1 and CDR2 sequences are MDHEN and SYDVKM. The CDR3 is 18 residues long. V dropped 3 bases and J dropped 8 bases, with 27 bases sitting between them. The CDR3 DNA reads as TGTGCCAGCAGTTTTAACTCTCGGGCGGGGACACTTAGTGGTACGCAGTATTTT. It is translated as CASSFNSRAGTLSGTQYF.